This T cell receptor (beta chain) was sequenced in a study of blood T cell repertoires in COVID-19. Across the study: Material from acute and convalescent COVID-19 was sourced from the United States, Italy and Spain. PBMCs, B-cell-depleted T cells, or T cells were the source of the cDNA or gDNA that made up the material.

The germline V gene encodes CDR1 DFQATT and CDR2 SNEGSKA (reference sequence). This CDR3 is built from 15 residues. V gave up 3 bases and J gave up 5 bases; unmatched junction bases: 9. This clone was found a few times. How the authors handled the data: Reference gene primer amplification gave nucleated cell count estimates. TCRdb keeps only in-frame clones here, not all; method: immunoSEQ multiplex PCR. V and J calls plus clone size are reproduced from that table; the DNA served to infer D and trimming. The repertoire holds fewer than 250,000 clones, more than 70% seen once, with roughly 8.8% in the top ten. Residents of 24 US areas, aged roughly 18 to 95 years, made up the participants.

The sequenced sample was PBMCs or T cells enriched from blood (not recorded which). The chain employs TRBV20-1 and TRBJ1-1; 10 bases are a match to TRBD1. This clonotype was sampled from a woman aged 18-29 years who had recovered from COVID-19. The CDR3 DNA reads TGCAGTGCTAGTCCCCCCGACAGGGGGCGAACTGAAGCTTTCTTT. Its protein is CSASPPDRGRTEAFF.